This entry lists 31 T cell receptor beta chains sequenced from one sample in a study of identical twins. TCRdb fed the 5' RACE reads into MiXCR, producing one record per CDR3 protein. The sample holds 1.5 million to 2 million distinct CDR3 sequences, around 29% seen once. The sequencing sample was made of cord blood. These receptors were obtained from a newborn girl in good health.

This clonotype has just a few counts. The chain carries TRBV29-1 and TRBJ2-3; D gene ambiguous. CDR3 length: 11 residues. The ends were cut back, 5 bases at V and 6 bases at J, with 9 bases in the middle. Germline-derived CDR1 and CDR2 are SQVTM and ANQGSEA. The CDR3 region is CSVRPVDTQYF. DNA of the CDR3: TGCAGCGTTCGACCCGTCGATACGCAGTATTTT.

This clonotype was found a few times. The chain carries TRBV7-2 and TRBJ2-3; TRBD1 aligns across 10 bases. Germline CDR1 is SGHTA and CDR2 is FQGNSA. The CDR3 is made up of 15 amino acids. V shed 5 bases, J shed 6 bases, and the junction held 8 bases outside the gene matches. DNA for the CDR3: TGTGCCAGCAGCGGGGACAGGGGTGGTTGGGATACGCAGTATTTT. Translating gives CASSGDRGGWDTQYF.

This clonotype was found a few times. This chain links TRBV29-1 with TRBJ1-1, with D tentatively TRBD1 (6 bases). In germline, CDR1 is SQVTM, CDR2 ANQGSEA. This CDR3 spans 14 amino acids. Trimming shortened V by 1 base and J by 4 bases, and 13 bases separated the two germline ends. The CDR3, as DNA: TGCAGCGTTGAAGTGAGGGGGTTAGTCACTGAAGCTTTCTTT. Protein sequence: CSVEVRGLVTEAFF.

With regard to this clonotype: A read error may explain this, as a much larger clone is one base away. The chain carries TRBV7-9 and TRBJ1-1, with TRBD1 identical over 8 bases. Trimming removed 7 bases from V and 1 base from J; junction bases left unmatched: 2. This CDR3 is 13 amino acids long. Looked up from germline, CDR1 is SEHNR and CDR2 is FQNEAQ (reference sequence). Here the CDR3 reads CASIGTGNTEAFF. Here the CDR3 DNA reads TGTGCCAGCATCGGGACAGGGAACACTGAAGCTTTCTTT.

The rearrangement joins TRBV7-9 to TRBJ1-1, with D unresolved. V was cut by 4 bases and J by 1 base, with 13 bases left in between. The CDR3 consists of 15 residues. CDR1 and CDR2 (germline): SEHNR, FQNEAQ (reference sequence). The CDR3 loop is CASSSKGLANTEAFF. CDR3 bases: TGTGCCAGCAGCTCCAAAGGATTGGCGAACACTGAAGCTTTCTTT.

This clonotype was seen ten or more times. In DNA, the CDR3 is TGTGCCAGCAGCTTCCACGGACTATTCTACGAGCAGTACTTC. It translates to CASSFHGLFYEQYF. The gene calls are TRBV7-2 and TRBJ2-7, with D perhaps TRBD2 (6 bases). Germline-derived CDR1 and CDR2 are SGHTA and FQGNSA. V was pared by 3 bases and J by 3 bases, with 12 bases between. The CDR3 totals 14 residues.

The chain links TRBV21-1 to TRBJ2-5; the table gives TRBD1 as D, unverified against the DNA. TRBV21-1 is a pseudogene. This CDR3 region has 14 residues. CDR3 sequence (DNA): TGTGCCAGCAGAGCGGCGGCGGGGGTGGGAAAGCAGTACTTC. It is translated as CASRAAAGVGKQYF.

CDR3 loop: CASSQASGILFNEQFF. The CDR3 coding sequence is TGCGCCAGCAGCCAAGCCTCCGGGATCCTCTTCAATGAGCAGTTCTTC. The V gene is TRBV4-1, the J gene TRBJ2-1, with D possibly TRBD2 on 5 matching bases. The V end lost 1 base, the J end lost 6 bases, and 16 bases lay between the germline ends. Germline loops: CDR1 MGHRA, CDR2 YSYEKL. The CDR3 loop spans 16 amino acids.

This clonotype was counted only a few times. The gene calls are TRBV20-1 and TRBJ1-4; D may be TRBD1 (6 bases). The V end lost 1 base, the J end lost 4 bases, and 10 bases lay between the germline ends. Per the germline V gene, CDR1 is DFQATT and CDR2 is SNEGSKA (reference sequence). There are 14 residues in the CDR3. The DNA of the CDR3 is TGCAGTGCTAGAGCCTGGGGACATAATGAAAAACTGTTTTTT. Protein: CSARAWGHNEKLFF.

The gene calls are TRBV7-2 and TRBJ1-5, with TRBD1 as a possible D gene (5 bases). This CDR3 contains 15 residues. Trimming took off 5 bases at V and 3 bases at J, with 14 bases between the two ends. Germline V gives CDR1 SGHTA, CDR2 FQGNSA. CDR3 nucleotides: TGTGCCAGCAGCCTGACAGCTACCCTCAATCAGCCCCAGCATTTT. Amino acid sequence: CASSLTATLNQPQHF.

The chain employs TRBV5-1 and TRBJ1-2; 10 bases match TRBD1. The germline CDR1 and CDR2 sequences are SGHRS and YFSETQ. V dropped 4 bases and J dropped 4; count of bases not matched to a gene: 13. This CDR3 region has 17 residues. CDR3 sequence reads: CASSPRTGTGVSYGYTF. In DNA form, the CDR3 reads TGCGCCAGCAGCCCGAGGACAGGGACAGGGGTATCCTATGGCTACACCTTC.

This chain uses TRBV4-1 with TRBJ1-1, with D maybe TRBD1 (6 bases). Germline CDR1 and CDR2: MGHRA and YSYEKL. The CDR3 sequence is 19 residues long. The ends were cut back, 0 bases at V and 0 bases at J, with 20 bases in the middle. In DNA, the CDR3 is TGCGCCAGCAGCCAAGACGGAGGAGGGGGGGGATATATGAACACTGAAGCTTTCTTT. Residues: CASSQDGGGGGYMNTEAFF.

CDR3 residues: CASSETPWKLFF. The CDR3 nucleotides read TGTGCCAGCAGTGAAACCCCGTGGAAACTGTTTTTT. The rearrangement uses TRBV6-1 and TRBJ1-4; D ambiguous. Trimming pared 2 bases from V and 11 bases from J, leaving 9 bases between. CDR3 length equals 12 residues. From germline, CDR1 is MNHNS and CDR2 SASEGT.

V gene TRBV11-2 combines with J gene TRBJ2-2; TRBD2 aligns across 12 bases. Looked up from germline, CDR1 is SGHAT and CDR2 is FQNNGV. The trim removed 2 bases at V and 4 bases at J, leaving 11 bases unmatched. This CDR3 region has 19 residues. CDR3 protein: CASSLPPPTSGSSTGELFF. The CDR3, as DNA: TGTGCCAGCAGCTTACCTCCCCCGACTAGCGGGAGTAGCACCGGGGAGCTGTTTTTT.

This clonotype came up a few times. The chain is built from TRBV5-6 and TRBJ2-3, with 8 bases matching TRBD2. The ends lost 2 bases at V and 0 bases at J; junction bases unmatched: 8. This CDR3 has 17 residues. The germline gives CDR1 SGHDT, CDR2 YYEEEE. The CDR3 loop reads CASSFPASGLSTDTQYF. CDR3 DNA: TGTGCCAGCAGCTTTCCCGCTAGCGGGCTTAGCACAGATACGCAGTATTTT.

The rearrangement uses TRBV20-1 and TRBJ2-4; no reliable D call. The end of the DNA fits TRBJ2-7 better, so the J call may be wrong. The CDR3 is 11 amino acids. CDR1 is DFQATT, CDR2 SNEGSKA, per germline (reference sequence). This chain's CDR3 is CSARDGPEQYF. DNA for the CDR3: TGCAGTGCTAGAGATGGACCCGAGCAGTACTTC.

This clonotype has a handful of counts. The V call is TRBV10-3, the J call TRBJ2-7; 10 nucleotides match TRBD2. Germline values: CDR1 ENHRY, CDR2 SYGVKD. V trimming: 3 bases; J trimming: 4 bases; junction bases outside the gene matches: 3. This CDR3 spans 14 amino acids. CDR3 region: CAISELAGIYEQYF. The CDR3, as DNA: TGTGCCATCAGTGAACTAGCGGGGATATACGAGCAGTACTTC.

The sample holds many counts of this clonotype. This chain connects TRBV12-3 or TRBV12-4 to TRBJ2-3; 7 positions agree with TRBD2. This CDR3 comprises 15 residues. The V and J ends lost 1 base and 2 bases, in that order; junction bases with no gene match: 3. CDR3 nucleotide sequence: TGTGCCAGCAGTTTAGAGGGACTAACCACAGATACGCAGTATTTT. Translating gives CASSLEGLTTDTQYF.

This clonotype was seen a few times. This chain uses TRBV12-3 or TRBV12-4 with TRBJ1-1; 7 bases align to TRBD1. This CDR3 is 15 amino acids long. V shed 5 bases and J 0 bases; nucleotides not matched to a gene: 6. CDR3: CASSPQQGLNTEAFF. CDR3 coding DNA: TGTGCCAGCAGTCCCCAACAGGGGCTGAACACTGAAGCTTTCTTT.

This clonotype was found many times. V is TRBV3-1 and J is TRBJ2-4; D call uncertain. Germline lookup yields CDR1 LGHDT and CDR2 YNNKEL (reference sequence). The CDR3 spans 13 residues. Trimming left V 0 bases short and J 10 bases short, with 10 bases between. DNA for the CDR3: TGTGCCAGCAGCCAAGATCTCGGTGGGATTCAGTACTTC. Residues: CASSQDLGGIQYF.

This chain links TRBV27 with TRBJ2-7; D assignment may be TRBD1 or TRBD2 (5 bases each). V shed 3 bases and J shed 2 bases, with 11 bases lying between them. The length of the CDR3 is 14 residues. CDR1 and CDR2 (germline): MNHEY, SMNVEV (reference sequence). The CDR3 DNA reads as TGTGCCAGCAGTTTGGGCAGGGACGCCTACGAGCAGTACTTC. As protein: CASSLGRDAYEQYF.

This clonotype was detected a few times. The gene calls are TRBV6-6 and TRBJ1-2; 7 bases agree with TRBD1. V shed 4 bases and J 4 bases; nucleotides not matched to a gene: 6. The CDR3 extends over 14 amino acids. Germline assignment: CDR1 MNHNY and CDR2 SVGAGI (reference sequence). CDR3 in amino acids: CASSSGQILYGYTF. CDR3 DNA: TGTGCCAGCAGTTCGGGACAGATCCTCTATGGCTACACCTTC.

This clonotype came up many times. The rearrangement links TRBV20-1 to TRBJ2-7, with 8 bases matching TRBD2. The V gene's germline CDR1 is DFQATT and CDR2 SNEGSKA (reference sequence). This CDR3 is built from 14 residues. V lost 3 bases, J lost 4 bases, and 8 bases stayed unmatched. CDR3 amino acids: CSASRLAGRYEQYF. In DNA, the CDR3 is TGCAGTGCTAGTAGGCTAGCGGGCCGTTACGAGCAGTACTTC.

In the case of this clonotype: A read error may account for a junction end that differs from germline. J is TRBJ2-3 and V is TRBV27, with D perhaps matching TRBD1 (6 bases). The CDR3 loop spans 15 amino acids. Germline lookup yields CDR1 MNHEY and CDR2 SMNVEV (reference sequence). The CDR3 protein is CTSSFGQLARRTQYF. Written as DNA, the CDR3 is TGTACCAGCAGTTTCGGACAGCTGGCACGTCGTACGCAGTATTTT.

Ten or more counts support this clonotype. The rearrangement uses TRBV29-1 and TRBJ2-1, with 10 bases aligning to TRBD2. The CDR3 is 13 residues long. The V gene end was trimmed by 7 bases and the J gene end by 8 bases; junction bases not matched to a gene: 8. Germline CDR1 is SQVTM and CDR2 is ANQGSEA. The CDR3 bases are TGCAGCGGAAGCGGGAGGGGGACCGATGAGCAGTTCTTC. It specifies CSGSGRGTDEQFF.

The CDR3 nucleotides read TGTGCCAGCAGTTACGGCCTGGGCAGGGGATTGGGCACAGATACGCAGTATTTT. Its protein product is CASSYGLGRGLGTDTQYF. The V gene is TRBV6-5, the J gene TRBJ2-3; possibly TRBD1 for D (6 bases). The CDR3 covers 18 residues. CDR1 is MNHEY, CDR2 SVGAGI, per germline. V shed 2 bases and J shed 1 base, with 19 bases lying between them.

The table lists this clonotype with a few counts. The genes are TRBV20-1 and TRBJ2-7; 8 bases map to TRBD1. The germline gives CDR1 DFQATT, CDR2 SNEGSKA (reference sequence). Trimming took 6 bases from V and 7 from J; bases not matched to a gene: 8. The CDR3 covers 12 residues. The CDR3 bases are TGCAGTGCCTCCCAGGGGGCGCGTGAGCAGTACTTC. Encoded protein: CSASQGAREQYF.

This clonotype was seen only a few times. CDR3 region: CASSIGGVLEAFF. DNA of the CDR3: TGTGCCAGCAGCATCGGGGGAGTCCTCGAAGCTTTCTTT. This chain joins TRBV12-3 or TRBV12-4 and TRBJ1-1, with a possible D match to TRBD1 (5 bases). This CDR3 is 13 amino acids long. Trimming shortened V by 6 bases and J by 8 bases, and 16 bases separated the two germline ends.

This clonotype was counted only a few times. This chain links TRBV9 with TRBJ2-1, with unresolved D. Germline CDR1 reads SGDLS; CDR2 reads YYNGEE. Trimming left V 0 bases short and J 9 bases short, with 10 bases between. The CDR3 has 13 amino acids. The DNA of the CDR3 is TGTGCCAGCAGCGTAGGGCCCTCGGCTGAGCAGTTCTTC. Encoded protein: CASSVGPSAEQFF.

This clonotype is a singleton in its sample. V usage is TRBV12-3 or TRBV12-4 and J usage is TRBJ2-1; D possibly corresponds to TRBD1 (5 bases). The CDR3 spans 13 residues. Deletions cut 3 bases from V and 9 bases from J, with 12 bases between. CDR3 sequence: CASSFFGQGEQFF. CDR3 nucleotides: TGTGCCAGCAGTTTTTTTGGGCAGGGTGAGCAGTTCTTC.

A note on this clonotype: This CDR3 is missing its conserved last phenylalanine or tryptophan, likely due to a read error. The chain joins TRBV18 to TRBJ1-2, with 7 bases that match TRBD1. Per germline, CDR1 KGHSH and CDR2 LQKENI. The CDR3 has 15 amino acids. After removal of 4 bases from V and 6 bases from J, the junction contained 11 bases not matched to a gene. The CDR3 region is CASSLNRDSANGYTS. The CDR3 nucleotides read TGTGCCAGCTCACTGAACCGGGACAGTGCAAATGGCTACACCTCC.